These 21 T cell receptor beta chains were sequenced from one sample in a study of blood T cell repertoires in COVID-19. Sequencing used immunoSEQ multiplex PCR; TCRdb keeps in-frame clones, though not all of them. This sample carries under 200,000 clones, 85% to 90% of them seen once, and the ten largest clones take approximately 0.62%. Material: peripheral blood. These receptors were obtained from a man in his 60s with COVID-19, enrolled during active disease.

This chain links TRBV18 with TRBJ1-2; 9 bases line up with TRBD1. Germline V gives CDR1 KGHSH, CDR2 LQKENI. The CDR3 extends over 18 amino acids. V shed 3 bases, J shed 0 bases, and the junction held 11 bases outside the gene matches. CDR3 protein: CASSPLPGQGLANYGYTF. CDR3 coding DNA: TGTGCCAGCTCACCTCTCCCGGGACAGGGACTCGCTAACTATGGCTACACCTTC.

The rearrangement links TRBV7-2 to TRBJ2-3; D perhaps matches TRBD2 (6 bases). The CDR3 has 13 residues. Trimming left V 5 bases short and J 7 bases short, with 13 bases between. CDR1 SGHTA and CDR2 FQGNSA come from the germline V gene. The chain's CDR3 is CASSPTSINTQYF. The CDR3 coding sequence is TGTGCCAGCAGCCCGACTAGTATAAATACGCAGTATTTT.

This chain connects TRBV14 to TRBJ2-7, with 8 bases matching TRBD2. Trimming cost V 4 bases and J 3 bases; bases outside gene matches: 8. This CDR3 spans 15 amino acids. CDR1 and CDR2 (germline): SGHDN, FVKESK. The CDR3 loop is CASSPHGGVGYEQYF. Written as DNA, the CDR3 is TGTGCCAGCAGCCCCCACGGGGGGGTGGGCTACGAGCAGTACTTC.

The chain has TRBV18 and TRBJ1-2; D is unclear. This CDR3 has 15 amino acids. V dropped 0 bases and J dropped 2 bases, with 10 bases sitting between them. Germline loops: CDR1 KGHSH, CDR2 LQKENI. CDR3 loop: CASSPPEQTNYGYTF. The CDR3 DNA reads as TGTGCCAGCTCACCACCGGAGCAAACAAACTATGGCTACACCTTC.

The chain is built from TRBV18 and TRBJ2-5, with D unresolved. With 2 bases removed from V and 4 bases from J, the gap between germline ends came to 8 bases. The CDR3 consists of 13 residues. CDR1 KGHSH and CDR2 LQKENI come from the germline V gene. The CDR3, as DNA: TGTGCCAGCTCACCATTGGGCAGAGAGACCCAGTACTTC. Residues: CASSPLGRETQYF. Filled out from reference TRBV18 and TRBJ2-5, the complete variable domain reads NAGVMQNPRHLVRRRGQEARLRCSPMKGHSHVYWYRQLPEEGLKFMVYLQKENIIDESGMPKERFSAEFPKEGPSILRIQQVVRGDSAAYFCASSPLGRETQYFGPGTRLLVL.

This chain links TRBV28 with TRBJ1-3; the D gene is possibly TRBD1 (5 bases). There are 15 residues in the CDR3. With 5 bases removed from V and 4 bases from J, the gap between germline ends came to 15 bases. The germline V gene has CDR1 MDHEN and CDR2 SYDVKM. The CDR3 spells CASSQGRASGNTIYF. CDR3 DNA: TGTGCCAGCAGTCAGGGCCGGGCGTCAGGAAACACCATATATTTT.

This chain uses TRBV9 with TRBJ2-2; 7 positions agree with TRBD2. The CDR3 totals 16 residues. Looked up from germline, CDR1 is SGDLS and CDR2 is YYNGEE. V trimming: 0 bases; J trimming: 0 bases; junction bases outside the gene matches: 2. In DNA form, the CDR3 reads TGTGCCAGCAGCGTAGGCCTAGCGGCGAACACCGGGGAGCTGTTTTTT. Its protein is CASSVGLAANTGELFF.

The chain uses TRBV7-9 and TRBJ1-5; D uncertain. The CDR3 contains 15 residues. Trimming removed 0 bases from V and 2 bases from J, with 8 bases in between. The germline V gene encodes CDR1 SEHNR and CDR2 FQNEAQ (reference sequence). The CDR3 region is CASSLAGTGNQPQHF. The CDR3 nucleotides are TGTGCCAGCAGCTTAGCTGGCACAGGCAATCAGCCCCAGCATTTT.

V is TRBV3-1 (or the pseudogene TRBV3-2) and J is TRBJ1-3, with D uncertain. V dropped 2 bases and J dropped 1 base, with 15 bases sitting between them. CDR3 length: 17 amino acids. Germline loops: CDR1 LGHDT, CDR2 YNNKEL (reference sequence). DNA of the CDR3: TGTGCCAGCAGCCAACTAGCCTCGGGAACTTCTGGAAACACCATATATTTT. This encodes CASSQLASGTSGNTIYF.

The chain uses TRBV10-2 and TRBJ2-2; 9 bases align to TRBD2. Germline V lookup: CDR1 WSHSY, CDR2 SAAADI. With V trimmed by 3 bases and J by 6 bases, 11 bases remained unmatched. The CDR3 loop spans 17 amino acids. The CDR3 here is CASSDLLGGRVPGELFF. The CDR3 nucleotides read TGCGCCAGCAGTGACCTACTGGGCGGGAGGGTCCCCGGGGAGCTGTTTTTT.

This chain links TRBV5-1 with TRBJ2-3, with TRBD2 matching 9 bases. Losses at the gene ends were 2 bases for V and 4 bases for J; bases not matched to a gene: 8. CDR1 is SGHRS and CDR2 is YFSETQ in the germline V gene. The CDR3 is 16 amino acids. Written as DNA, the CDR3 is TGCGCCAGCAGCTTTGCTTTAGCGGGAGAGGCAGATACGCAGTATTTT. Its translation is CASSFALAGEADTQYF.

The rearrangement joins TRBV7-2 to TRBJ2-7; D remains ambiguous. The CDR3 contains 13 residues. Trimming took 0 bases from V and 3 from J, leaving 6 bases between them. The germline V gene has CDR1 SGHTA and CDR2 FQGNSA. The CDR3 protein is CASSLARLYEQYF. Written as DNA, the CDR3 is TGTGCCAGCAGCTTAGCGCGTCTCTACGAGCAGTACTTC.

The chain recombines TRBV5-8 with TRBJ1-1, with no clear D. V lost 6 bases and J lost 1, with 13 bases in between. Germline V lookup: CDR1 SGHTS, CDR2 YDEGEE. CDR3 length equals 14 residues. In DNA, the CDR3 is TGTGCCAGCAACTTAGGACTGAAGAACACTGAAGCTTTCTTT. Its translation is CASNLGLKNTEAFF.

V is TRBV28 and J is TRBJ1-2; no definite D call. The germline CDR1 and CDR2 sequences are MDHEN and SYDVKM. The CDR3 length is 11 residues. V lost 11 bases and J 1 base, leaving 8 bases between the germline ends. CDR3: CAVADNYGYTF. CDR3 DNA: TGTGCCGTCGCAGATAACTATGGCTACACCTTC.

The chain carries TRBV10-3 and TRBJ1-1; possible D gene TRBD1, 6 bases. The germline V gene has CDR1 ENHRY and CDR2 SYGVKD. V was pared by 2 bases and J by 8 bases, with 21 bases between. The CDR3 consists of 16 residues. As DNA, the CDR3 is TGTGCCATCAGTGAGGGGGGCCATCAGGGGCGAGGAGAAGCTTTCTTT. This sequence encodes CAISEGGHQGRGEAFF.

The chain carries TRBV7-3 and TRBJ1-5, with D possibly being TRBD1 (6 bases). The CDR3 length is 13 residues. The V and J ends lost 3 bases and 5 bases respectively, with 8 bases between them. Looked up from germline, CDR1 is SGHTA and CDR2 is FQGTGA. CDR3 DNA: TGTGCCAGCAGCTTGGGGGGGCATCAGCCCCAGCATTTT. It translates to CASSLGGHQPQHF.

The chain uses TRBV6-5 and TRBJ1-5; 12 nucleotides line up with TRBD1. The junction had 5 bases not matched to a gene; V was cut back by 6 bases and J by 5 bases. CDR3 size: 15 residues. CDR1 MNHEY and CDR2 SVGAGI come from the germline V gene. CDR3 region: CASSKGQGAYQPQHF. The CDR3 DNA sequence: TGTGCCAGCAGCAAGGGACAGGGGGCATATCAGCCCCAGCATTTT.

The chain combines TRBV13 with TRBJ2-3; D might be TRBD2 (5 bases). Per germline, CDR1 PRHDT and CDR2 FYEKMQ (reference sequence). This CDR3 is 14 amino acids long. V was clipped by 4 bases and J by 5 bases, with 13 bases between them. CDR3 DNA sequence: TGTGCCAGCAGCTCAGACTATGAAATAGATACGCAGTATTTT. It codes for CASSSDYEIDTQYF.

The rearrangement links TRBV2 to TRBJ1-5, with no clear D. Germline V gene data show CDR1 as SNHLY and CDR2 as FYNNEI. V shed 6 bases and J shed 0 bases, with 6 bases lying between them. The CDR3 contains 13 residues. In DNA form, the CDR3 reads TGTGCCAGCAGCGGTTATAGCAATCAGCCCCAGCATTTT. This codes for CASSGYSNQPQHF.

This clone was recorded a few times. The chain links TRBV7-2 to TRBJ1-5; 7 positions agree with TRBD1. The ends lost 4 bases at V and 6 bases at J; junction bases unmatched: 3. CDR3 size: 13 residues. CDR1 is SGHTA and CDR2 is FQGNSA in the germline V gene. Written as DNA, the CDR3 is TGTGCCAGCAGCTCCACAGGGGTTCAGCCCCAGCATTTT. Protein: CASSSTGVQPQHF.

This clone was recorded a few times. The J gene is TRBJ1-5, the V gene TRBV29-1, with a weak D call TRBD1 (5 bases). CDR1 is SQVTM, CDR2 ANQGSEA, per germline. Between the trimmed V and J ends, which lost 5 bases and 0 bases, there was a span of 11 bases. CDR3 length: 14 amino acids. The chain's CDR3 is CSVTGANSNQPQHF. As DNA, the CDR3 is TGCAGCGTTACAGGAGCTAATAGCAATCAGCCCCAGCATTTT.